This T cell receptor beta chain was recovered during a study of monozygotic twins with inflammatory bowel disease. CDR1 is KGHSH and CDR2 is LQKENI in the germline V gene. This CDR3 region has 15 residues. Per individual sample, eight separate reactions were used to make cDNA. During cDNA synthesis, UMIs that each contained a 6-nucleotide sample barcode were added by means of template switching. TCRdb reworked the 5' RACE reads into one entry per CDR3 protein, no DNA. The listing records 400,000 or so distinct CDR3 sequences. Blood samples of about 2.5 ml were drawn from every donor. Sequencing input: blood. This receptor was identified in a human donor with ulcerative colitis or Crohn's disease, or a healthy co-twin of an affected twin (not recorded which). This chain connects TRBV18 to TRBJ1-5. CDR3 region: CASSPMGQSNQPQHF.